Shown below are 6 T cell receptor beta chains from a single sample sequenced in a study of cytomegalovirus exposure and HLA in healthy donors. The PCR contained 60 Vbeta and 13 Jbeta primers. The protocol was immunoSEQ multiplex PCR, while the TCRdb copy is restricted to in-frame clones and leaves out a portion. Of about 170,000 clones listed, over 60% are singletons. The specimen sequenced was PBMCs. Every receptor here comes from a girl aged 10-17 years in good health and CMV-seronegative.

Details on this clone: Other DNA sequences in this sample translate to the same CDR3. This sequence joins TRBV5-1 and TRBJ2-7, with D possibly being TRBD1 (6 bases). Trimming shortened V by 2 bases and J by 2 bases, and 11 bases separated the two germline ends. In germline, CDR1 is SGHRS, CDR2 YFSETQ. The CDR3 is 14 residues long. CDR3 region: CASSLQGATYEQYF. As DNA, the CDR3 is TGCGCCAGCAGCTTACAGGGAGCAACCTACGAGCAGTACTTC.

This clone was detected a few times. This chain joins TRBV30 and TRBJ1-3; D unclear. The ends were cut back, 2 bases at V and 2 bases at J, with 16 bases in the middle. Germline V gene data show CDR1 as GTSNPN and CDR2 as SVGIG (reference sequence). CDR3 size: 16 residues. This CDR3 is CAWSRGPRVAGNTIYF. The CDR3, as DNA: TGTGCCTGGAGTCGAGGCCCCCGAGTGGCTGGAAACACCATATATTTT.

J is TRBJ1-1 and V is TRBV9; D possibly corresponds to TRBD1 (5 bases). The CDR3 is made up of 12 amino acids. Germline V gene sequence: CDR1 SGDLS, CDR2 YYNGEE. Trimming stripped 0 bases from V and 7 bases from J, with 7 bases between. The CDR3 DNA reads as TGTGCCAGCAGCGTAGCGGGGGGTGAAGCTTTCTTT. Translation gives CASSVAGGEAFF.

The chain uses TRBV19 and TRBJ2-1; 9 nucleotides agree with TRBD2. The CDR3 loop spans 15 amino acids. Looked up from germline, CDR1 is LNHDA and CDR2 is SQIVND (reference sequence). V lost 3 bases, J lost 9 bases, and 9 bases stayed unmatched. CDR3 loop: CASSMPSLRGGEQFF. CDR3 sequence (DNA): TGTGCCAGTAGTATGCCGTCGCTGCGGGGGGGTGAGCAGTTCTTC.

This chain connects TRBV7-8 to TRBJ1-1; the D gene is possibly TRBD1 (5 bases). The CDR3 is 13 amino acids. The V gene lost 8 bases and the J gene lost 1 base, with 11 bases spanning the gap. Looked up from germline, CDR1 is SGHVS and CDR2 is FQNEAQ. The CDR3 DNA sequence: TGTGCCAGCTCCCCTAGGGGGAACACTGAAGCTTTCTTT. This sequence encodes CASSPRGNTEAFF.

The chain has TRBV29-1 and TRBJ1-3, with D perhaps TRBD1 (5 bases). This CDR3 is 13 amino acids long. V gave up 6 bases and J gave up 0 bases, with 9 bases separating them. Looked up from germline, CDR1 is SQVTM and CDR2 is ANQGSEA. CDR3 protein: CSVTDSSGNTIYF. The CDR3 DNA reads TGCAGCGTGACAGACAGCTCTGGAAACACCATATATTTT.